Here is one T cell receptor (beta chain) with its context. Its target is not known. PBMCs were derived from 9.5 to 10 ml fresh peripheral blood. This sample was taken from a study of T cells in Graves' hyperthyroidism and ophthalmopathy. Notes on the study in general: Most expanded thyroid clonotypes above 0.001 recurred in blood.

Authors of the study amplified TCR beta CDR3 regions from RNA transcripts. First-round RT-PCR targeting the TCR CDR3 was performed with the HTBI primer set. TCRdb re-analysed the multiplex PCR reads in MiXCR, keeping a single row per CDR3 protein. The table has some 600,000 distinct CDR3 sequences, approximately 15% seen once; the top ten hold about 5.8%. The source material was blood. The source is a woman aged 25 to 39 with Graves' hyperthyroidism that later progressed to Graves' ophthalmopathy.

CDR3 bases: TGTGCCAGCAGCCGCGGGACAGCGGATCAGCCCCAGCATTTT. Its protein product is CASSRGTADQPQHF. The rearrangement links TRBV6-1 to TRBJ1-5, with TRBD1 identical over 7 bases. Germline CDR1 reads MNHNS; CDR2 reads SASEGT. After removal of 6 bases from V and 5 bases from J, the junction contained 7 bases not matched to a gene. The CDR3 runs 14 residues.